This record covers a single T cell receptor (beta chain). This sample was taken from a study of shared clonotypes between healthy human individuals. Every immunoSEQ plate was one replicate of a subset's evenly spread DNA. Profiling relied on immunoSEQ multiplex PCR, and the TCRdb table lists in-frame clones only, not all of them. The sample records a few million clones, over 90% being singletons. Sequencing input: naive CD4+ T cells from PBMCs. Regarding subset: CD45RA+ positively selected. This receptor was obtained from a young man in good health. Some clones in this sample may be carry-over from other donors' samples.

The DNA for the CDR3 is TGTGGTTACCAGTTGTCTTCAAAATGGGGCCGAACCTTCACTGAAGCTTTCTTT. Its translation: CGYQLSSKWGRTFTEAFF. This rearrangement joins TRBV27 to TRBJ1-1, with D perhaps matching TRBD1 (5 bases). Germline V gene sequence: CDR1 MNHEY, CDR2 SMNVEV (reference sequence). This CDR3 contains 18 residues.